These 10 T cell receptor beta chains came from one sample sequenced in a study of radiation and T cells in renal cell carcinoma. Indicated time point: baseline pretreatment blood. Treatment meaning: 15 Gy SBRT to primary tumor, nephrectomy 4 weeks later. Method: immunoSEQ multiplex PCR; TCRdb's copy keeps in-frame clones and lacks some. The repertoire holds roughly 130,000 clones, with nearly 90% as singletons. The sequencing used blood, collected from a patient whose treatment included radiotherapy and nephrectomy. The receptors derive from a woman aged 45-65 years with renal cell carcinoma.

V gene TRBV2 combines with J gene TRBJ2-7; 9 bases align to TRBD2. The germline gives CDR1 SNHLY, CDR2 FYNNEI. V dropped 8 bases and J dropped 3; count of bases not matched to a gene: 11. This CDR3 is 15 amino acids long. The CDR3 DNA reads as TGTGCCAGCCGAGGCGGGGGGGGAAACTTCTACGAGCAGTACTTC. Translated, it gives CASRGGGGNFYEQYF.

This clone has only one observation. V gene TRBV4-3 combines with J gene TRBJ2-2; the D gene is possibly TRBD1 (6 bases). This CDR3 contains 17 residues. Per germline, CDR1 LGHNA and CDR2 YSLEER. V was cut by 1 base and J by 1 base, with 13 bases left in between. CDR3 residues: CASSQGRVQGNTGELFF. As DNA, the CDR3 is TGCGCCAGCAGCCAAGGGCGGGTACAGGGGAACACCGGGGAGCTGTTTTTT.

This clone was observed a handful of times. Here the CDR3 DNA reads TGCGCCAGCAGCCTCAAACTTACAGGGGGCTATGGCTACACCTTC. Translated, it gives CASSLKLTGGYGYTF. This sequence joins TRBV4-3 and TRBJ1-2; 8 nucleotides align to TRBD1. Germline CDR1 and CDR2: LGHNA and YSLEER. This CDR3 has 15 residues. After removal of 4 bases from V and 4 bases from J, the junction contained 8 bases not matched to a gene.

V is TRBV6-5 and J is TRBJ2-5, with D perhaps given as TRBD1 or TRBD2 (5 bases each). Germline V gene data show CDR1 as MNHEY and CDR2 as SVGAGI. The CDR3 extends over 12 amino acids. Trimming removed 2 bases at V and 7 bases at J, with 8 bases between. In DNA form, the CDR3 reads TGTGCCAGCAGTTACGGGGGTGCGACCCAGTACTTC. Its translation is CASSYGGATQYF.

The V gene is TRBV5-1, the J gene TRBJ2-2, with D perhaps assigned TRBD1 or TRBD2 (5 bases each). The CDR3 runs to 13 residues. Trimming stripped 4 bases from V and 3 bases from J, with 7 bases between. Germline V gives CDR1 SGHRS, CDR2 YFSETQ. This chain's CDR3 is CASSVGDTGELFF. DNA of the CDR3: TGCGCCAGCAGCGTGGGGGACACCGGGGAGCTGTTTTTT.

This chain links TRBV6-5 with TRBJ1-6, with 9 bases that match TRBD1. Trimming cost V 2 bases and J 10 bases; bases outside gene matches: 3. In germline, CDR1 is MNHEY, CDR2 SVGAGI. CDR3 length: 14 amino acids. This CDR3 is CASSYGQGISPLHF. The CDR3 DNA is TGTGCCAGCAGTTACGGACAGGGGATCTCACCCCTCCACTTT.

The chain recombines TRBV11-3 with TRBJ2-5; no reliable D call. The CDR3 covers 13 residues. Looked up from germline, CDR1 is SGHNT and CDR2 is YENEEA. Trimming stripped 1 base from V and 5 bases from J, with 8 bases between. CDR3 DNA: TGTGCCAGCAGCTTAGTATTGGGCGAGACCCAGTACTTC. It yields the protein CASSLVLGETQYF.

This chain uses TRBV15 with TRBJ2-5; D unclear. V was clipped by 0 bases and J by 5 bases, with 10 bases between them. Germline V gene sequence: CDR1 LNHNV, CDR2 YYDKDF (reference sequence). This CDR3 is built from 14 residues. CDR3 nucleotide sequence: TGTGCCACCAGCAGAGACAAAGGGTCGGAGACCCAGTACTTC. Amino acids: CATSRDKGSETQYF.

The chain is built from TRBV18 and TRBJ2-1; D not resolved. The CDR3 has 16 amino acids. The V end lost 5 bases, the J end lost 0 bases, and 14 bases lay between the germline ends. Germline-derived CDR1 and CDR2 are KGHSH and LQKENI. The CDR3: CASSSQESTSYNEQFF. For the CDR3, the DNA is TGTGCCAGCTCATCTCAGGAGTCCACCTCCTACAATGAGCAGTTCTTC.

This chain's CDR3 is CASSFGRDYGYTF. The CDR3 DNA reads TGTGCCAGCAGTTTTGGCAGGGACTATGGCTACACCTTC. The chain combines TRBV28 with TRBJ1-2, with D possibly matching TRBD1 (5 bases). The CDR3 is made up of 13 amino acids. Trimming shortened V by 3 bases and J by 3 bases, and 8 bases separated the two germline ends. Germline-derived CDR1 and CDR2 are MDHEN and SYDVKM.